This is a list of T cell receptor beta chains from one sample in a study of beta chain features in type 1 diabetes. Here immunoSEQ multiplex PCR was the method, and the copy in TCRdb shows in-frame clones only, minus some. The data contain hundreds of thousands of clones, about 15% of them singletons. The specimen was naive CD4+ T cells from blood. These receptors were taken from a man aged 18 to 30 with type 1 diabetes. CDR3s leave out the opening cysteine and the closing phenylalanine or tryptophan. Each record gives: J gene, V gene, CDR3 protein.

J: TRBJ1-4
V: TRBV25-1
CDR3: ASSELGGLNEKLF

J: TRBJ1-4
V: TRBV28
CDR3: ASSPLGAKEKLF

J: TRBJ2-1
V: TRBV7-2
CDR3: ASSLIAGGRDNEQF

J: TRBJ2-1
V: TRBV19
CDR3: ASSNPARVRNYEQF

J: TRBJ2-3
V: TRBV7-9
CDR3: ASSPGVRPDTQY

J: TRBJ1-2
V: TRBV6-1
CDR3: ASHGTGHGYT

J: TRBJ1-2
V: TRBV5-1
CDR3: ASSAGGANYGYT

J: TRBJ1-2
V: TRBV5-1
CDR3: ASSLSGRDYGYT

J: TRBJ1-5
V: TRBV30
CDR3: AWSVQGAGQPQH

J: TRBJ2-1
V: TRBV23-1
CDR3: ASSQAARGSSNEQF

J: TRBJ1-2
V: TRBV7-2
CDR3: ASSFPGAIYGYT

J: TRBJ2-1
V: TRBV4-1
CDR3: ASSPLAGGYNEQF

J: TRBJ1-6
V: TRBV6-5
CDR3: ASSRGASLH

J: TRBJ2-1
V: TRBV7-2
CDR3: ASSLPNRAEQF

J: TRBJ1-2
V: TRBV28
CDR3: ASSPPPTRNYGYT

J: TRBJ2-7
V: TRBV23-1
CDR3: ASSHVGLAVLSYEQY

J: TRBJ1-2
V: TRBV19
CDR3: ASSIGTANYGYT

J: TRBJ2-5
V: TRBV9
CDR3: ASSVVSGGAPTQETQY

J: TRBJ2-2
V: TRBV29-1
CDR3: SVTARGNTGELF

J: TRBJ1-6
V: TRBV27
CDR3: ASSPPYGGNNSPLH

J: TRBJ2-3
V: TRBV5-4
CDR3: ASSQTSGGLTDTQY

J: TRBJ2-3
V: TRBV7-9
CDR3: ASSLSGVRLDTQY

J: TRBJ2-5
V: TRBV5-6
CDR3: ASSLWGVSQETQY

J: TRBJ2-6
V: TRBV6-6
CDR3: ASGNRVHVLT

J: TRBJ2-7
V: TRBV1
CDR3: TSSQSRGLSYEQY

J: TRBJ2-5
V: TRBV5-1
CDR3: ASSGRDRLIFQETQY

J: TRBJ2-5
V: TRBV5-1
CDR3: ASRQTGGTETQY